These T cell receptor beta chains were read from a single sample in a study of control samples from healthy donors and cancer patients. Some clones are missing from TCRdb's copy, which holds only in-frame ones; the method was immunoSEQ multiplex PCR. The sample consists of about 120,000 clones, 80% to 90% of them appearing once. The material sequenced was PBMCs. Source of these receptors: a woman in her fifties or sixties with colorectal cancer. The CDR3 runs from the conserved cysteine through the conserved F or W. Fields, in order: clone size, J gene, V gene, D gene, CDR3 length, CDR3 DNA, CDR3 protein. D genes are given only for firm matches. Only part of the rows carry a size: once, few, many, or a class if the clone is expanded.

NA,TRBJ2-7,TRBV7-9,NA,15,TGTGCCAGCTCCCCCGGGTGGTCTCAAGCCTACGAGCAGTACTTC,CASSPGWSQAYEQYF
NA,TRBJ2-7,TRBV18,NA,16,TGTGCCAGCTCACCGGCGGGATCCTTAAGCTCCTACGAGCAGTACTTC,CASSPAGSLSSYEQYF
NA,TRBJ1-3,TRBV14,NA,14,TGTGCCAGCAGCCGGGGGGGTGACGGAAACACCATATATTTT,CASSRGGDGNTIYF
NA,TRBJ2-2,TRBV28,NA,12,TGTGCCAGCACCCCGGGGCCTGGGGAGCTGTTTTTT,CASTPGPGELFF
NA,TRBJ2-5,TRBV9,TRBD2,16,TGTGCCAGCAGCGTAGGGACTAGCGGGAGTCGGGAGACCCAGTACTTC,CASSVGTSGSRETQYF
NA,TRBJ2-1,TRBV5-1,TRBD2,16,TGCGCCAGCAGCTTGGACGGGGGGGCCCTTTACAATGAGCAGTTCTTC,CASSLDGGALYNEQFF
once,TRBJ2-4,TRBV28,TRBD2,23,TGTGCCAGCAGTTTTGGCCGTAATAAACTAGCGGGGTTACTTAATCTAGCCAAAAACATTCAGTACTTC,CASSFGRNKLAGLLNLAKNIQYF
NA,TRBJ1-1,TRBV6-5,NA,15,TGTGCCAGCGCAAGAGCCGGGGGAGTACTGACTGAAGCTTTCTTT,CASARAGGVLTEAFF
NA,TRBJ1-4,TRBV5-1,NA,16,TGCGCCAGCAGCAGAACGGGGCAGCCCCGTACTGAAAAACTGTTTTTT,CASSRTGQPRTEKLFF
once,TRBJ2-5,TRBV14,NA,15,TGTGCCAGCAGCCAACACGGGTCGTACCAAGAGACCCAGTACTTC,CASSQHGSYQETQYF
NA,TRBJ2-7,TRBV15,NA,14,TGTGCCACCAGCAGAGGGCTCCCGGGCCCCCCACAGAACTTC,CATSRGLPGPPQNF
NA,TRBJ1-1,TRBV29-1,NA,12,TGCAGCACATACGAGGGGGACACTGAAGCTTTCTTT,CSTYEGDTEAFF
NA,TRBJ2-1,TRBV6-4,TRBD2,20,TGTGCCAGCAGTGACTGGGTCCCCGCGCCTAGCGGGCCGGCCTACAATGAGCAGTTCTTC,CASSDWVPAPSGPAYNEQFF
NA,TRBJ1-2,TRBV19,NA,14,TGTGCCAGTAGTCCACAGGGACAAGACTATGGCTACACCTTC,CASSPQGQDYGYTF
NA,TRBJ1-2,TRBV7-9,NA,13,TGTGCCAGCAGCTTAGGGGGGAGGAATGGCTACACCTTC,CASSLGGRNGYTF
NA,TRBJ2-5,TRBV28,NA,13,TGTGCCAGCAGTTTGGCGAGAAAAGAGACCCAGTACTTC,CASSLARKETQYF
NA,TRBJ1-5,TRBV7-8,NA,16,TGTGCCAGCAGCTTAGCGCGAGACAGCCTCTCGCAGCCCCAGCATTTT,CASSLARDSLSQPQHF
once,TRBJ1-5,TRBV23-1,TRBD1,15,TGCGCCAGCAGTCAATCACACAGGGGGCAACAGCCCCAGCATTTT,CASSQSHRGQQPQHF
NA,TRBJ2-3,TRBV30,NA,13,TGTGCCTGGAGGCCGAGTGTGGGAGATACGCAGTATTTT,CAWRPSVGDTQYF
NA,TRBJ2-3,TRBV11-3,NA,12,TGTGCCAGCAGCTGGGAAGAAACCGAGCAGTATTTT,CASSWEETEQYF
NA,TRBJ2-3,TRBV25-1,NA,11,TGTGCCAGCACTGCCATTTATACGCAGTATTTT,CASTAIYTQYF
once,TRBJ1-2,TRBV5-6,NA,13,TGTGCCAGCAGCTCCGGGCCCCTGGGTGGCTACACCTTC,CASSSGPLGGYTF
NA,TRBJ1-1,TRBV6-1,NA,13,TGTGCCAGCAGTGAATTGGGGAACACTGAAGCTTTCTTT,CASSELGNTEAFF
NA,TRBJ1-6,TRBV6-1,NA,13,TGTGCCAGCAGTGAGACTAGTCTTTCACCCCTCCACTTT,CASSETSLSPLHF
NA,TRBJ2-6,TRBV6-5,NA,15,TGTGCCAGCAGACCGCGAGGGTCTGGGGCCAACGTCCTGACTTTC,CASRPRGSGANVLTF
NA,TRBJ2-1,TRBV4-1,NA,14,TGCGCCAGCAGCCAAGAGGGAAGCTGGAATGAGCAGTTCTTC,CASSQEGSWNEQFF
NA,TRBJ1-1,TRBV3-1/TRBV3-2,NA,14,TGTGCCAGCAGCCAAAGAGACAGGCTTACTGAAGCTTTCTTT,CASSQRDRLTEAFF
NA,TRBJ2-6,TRBV3-1/TRBV3-2,NA,15,TGTGCCAGCAGCCAAGACAGCTCTGGGGCCAACGTCCTGACTTTC,CASSQDSSGANVLTF
NA,TRBJ1-1,TRBV20-1,NA,11,TGCAGTGCTTATGACAGAAATGAAGCTTTCTTT,CSAYDRNEAFF
NA,TRBJ2-5,TRBV27,TRBD1,14,TGTGCCAGCAGTCACAGGGGACGGGGAGAGACCCAGTACTTC,CASSHRGRGETQYF
NA,TRBJ1-2,TRBV5-6,NA,11,TGTGCCAGCAGCTCCCACTATAGCTACACCTTC,CASSSHYSYTF
NA,TRBJ2-7,TRBV5-1,NA,15,TGCGCCAGCAGCTTAGAGCTGGACATATCCTACGAGCAGTACTTC,CASSLELDISYEQYF
NA,TRBJ2-2,TRBV19,NA,15,TGTGCCAGTAGTCTTACAAGGGTGGGGTCTGGGGAGCTGTTTTTT,CASSLTRVGSGELFF
NA,TRBJ2-6,TRBV19,NA,15,TGTGCCAGTACTCGGGGGACATCTGGGGCCAACGTCCTGACTTTC,CASTRGTSGANVLTF
NA,TRBJ1-6,TRBV13,NA,14,TGTGCCAGCAGCTCGCAGGGGATTAATTCACCCCTCCACTTT,CASSSQGINSPLHF
NA,TRBJ1-1,TRBV7-6,NA,15,TGTGCCAGCAGCGGGGGCGGGGGCGGCTATACTGAAGCTTTCTTT,CASSGGGGGYTEAFF
NA,TRBJ1-2,TRBV7-2,NA,14,TGTGCCAGCAGCTTAATTTCAACCAACTATGGCTACACCTTC,CASSLISTNYGYTF
NA,TRBJ1-1,TRBV11-2,TRBD1,13,TGTGCCAGCTTATTTCCAGGGGGCGGGGAGGCTTTCTTT,CASLFPGGGEAFF
NA,TRBJ1-2,TRBV19,TRBD1,12,TGTGCCAGTAGGGACAGGGCGGACGGCTACACCTTC,CASRDRADGYTF
NA,TRBJ1-5,TRBV6-2/TRBV6-3,NA,17,TGTGCCAGCAGCCCTCTCCGGGGGGTTAATAGCAATCAGCCCCAGCATTTT,CASSPLRGVNSNQPQHF
NA,TRBJ2-7,TRBV10-3,NA,12,TGTGCCATCATGGCGGTGACCTACGAGCAGTACTTC,CAIMAVTYEQYF
once,TRBJ2-1,TRBV28,NA,13,TGTGCCAGCGAATCGCCGTCCTACAATGAGCAGTTCTTC,CASESPSYNEQFF
NA,TRBJ1-1,TRBV6-5,NA,14,TGTGCCAGCAGCCTCAGGGCCCCGAACACTGAAGCTTTCTTT,CASSLRAPNTEAFF
NA,TRBJ2-7,TRBV19,NA,12,TGTGCCTCCTCCTCGTCTACCTACGAGCAGTACTTC,CASSSSTYEQYF
NA,TRBJ1-5,TRBV24-1,NA,17,TGTGCCACCAGCCAAGGCGGCGCGGGGGACCGGAATCAGCCCCAGCATTTT,CATSQGGAGDRNQPQHF
NA,TRBJ2-1,TRBV5-1,TRBD2,16,TGCGCCAGCAGCTTGTTGGCGGGAGAACCATACAATGAGCAGTTCTTC,CASSLLAGEPYNEQFF
once,TRBJ1-3,TRBV19,NA,12,TGTGCCAGTAGTATCCGGGAAAACACCATATATTTT,CASSIRENTIYF
few,TRBJ1-1,TRBV5-1,TRBD1,16,TGCGCCAGCAGCTCAGTACAGGGGTTATCGAGCACTGAAGCTTTCTTT,CASSSVQGLSSTEAFF
NA,TRBJ2-2,TRBV5-1,NA,13,TGCGCCAGCAGCATGACAGACACCGGGGAGCTGTTTTTT,CASSMTDTGELFF
NA,TRBJ2-6,TRBV19,TRBD2,18,TGTGCCAGTAGTTCCGGGGGAGCGGGGGGCTCTGGGGCCAACGTCCTGACTTTC,CASSSGGAGGSGANVLTF
few,TRBJ1-2,TRBV4-1,NA,11,TGCGCCAGCAGCTCAGGGGTTGGCTACACCTTC,CASSSGVGYTF
NA,TRBJ1-4,TRBV9,NA,15,TGTGCCAGCAGCATCGGTGACACTTTTAATGAAAAACTGTTTTTT,CASSIGDTFNEKLFF
NA,TRBJ2-1,TRBV4-2,NA,16,TGTGCCAGCAGCCATGGAGGGGCTATCCGGGCCAATGAGCAGTTCTTC,CASSHGGAIRANEQFF
NA,TRBJ2-6,TRBV5-8,TRBD1,18,TGTGCCAGCAGGGGAGACAGGGGCCCTAACTCTGGGGCCAACGTCCTGACTTTC,CASRGDRGPNSGANVLTF